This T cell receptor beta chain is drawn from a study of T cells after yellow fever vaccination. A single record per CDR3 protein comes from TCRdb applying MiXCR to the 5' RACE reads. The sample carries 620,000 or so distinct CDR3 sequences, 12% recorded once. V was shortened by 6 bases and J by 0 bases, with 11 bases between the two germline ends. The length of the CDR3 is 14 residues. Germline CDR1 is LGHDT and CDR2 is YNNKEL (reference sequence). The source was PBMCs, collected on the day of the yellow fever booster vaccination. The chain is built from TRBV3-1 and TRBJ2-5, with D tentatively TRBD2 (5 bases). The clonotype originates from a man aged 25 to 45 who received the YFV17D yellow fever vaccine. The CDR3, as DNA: TGTGCCAGCAGATTATCGAGGGACCAAGAGACCCAGTACTTC. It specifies CASRLSRDQETQYF.